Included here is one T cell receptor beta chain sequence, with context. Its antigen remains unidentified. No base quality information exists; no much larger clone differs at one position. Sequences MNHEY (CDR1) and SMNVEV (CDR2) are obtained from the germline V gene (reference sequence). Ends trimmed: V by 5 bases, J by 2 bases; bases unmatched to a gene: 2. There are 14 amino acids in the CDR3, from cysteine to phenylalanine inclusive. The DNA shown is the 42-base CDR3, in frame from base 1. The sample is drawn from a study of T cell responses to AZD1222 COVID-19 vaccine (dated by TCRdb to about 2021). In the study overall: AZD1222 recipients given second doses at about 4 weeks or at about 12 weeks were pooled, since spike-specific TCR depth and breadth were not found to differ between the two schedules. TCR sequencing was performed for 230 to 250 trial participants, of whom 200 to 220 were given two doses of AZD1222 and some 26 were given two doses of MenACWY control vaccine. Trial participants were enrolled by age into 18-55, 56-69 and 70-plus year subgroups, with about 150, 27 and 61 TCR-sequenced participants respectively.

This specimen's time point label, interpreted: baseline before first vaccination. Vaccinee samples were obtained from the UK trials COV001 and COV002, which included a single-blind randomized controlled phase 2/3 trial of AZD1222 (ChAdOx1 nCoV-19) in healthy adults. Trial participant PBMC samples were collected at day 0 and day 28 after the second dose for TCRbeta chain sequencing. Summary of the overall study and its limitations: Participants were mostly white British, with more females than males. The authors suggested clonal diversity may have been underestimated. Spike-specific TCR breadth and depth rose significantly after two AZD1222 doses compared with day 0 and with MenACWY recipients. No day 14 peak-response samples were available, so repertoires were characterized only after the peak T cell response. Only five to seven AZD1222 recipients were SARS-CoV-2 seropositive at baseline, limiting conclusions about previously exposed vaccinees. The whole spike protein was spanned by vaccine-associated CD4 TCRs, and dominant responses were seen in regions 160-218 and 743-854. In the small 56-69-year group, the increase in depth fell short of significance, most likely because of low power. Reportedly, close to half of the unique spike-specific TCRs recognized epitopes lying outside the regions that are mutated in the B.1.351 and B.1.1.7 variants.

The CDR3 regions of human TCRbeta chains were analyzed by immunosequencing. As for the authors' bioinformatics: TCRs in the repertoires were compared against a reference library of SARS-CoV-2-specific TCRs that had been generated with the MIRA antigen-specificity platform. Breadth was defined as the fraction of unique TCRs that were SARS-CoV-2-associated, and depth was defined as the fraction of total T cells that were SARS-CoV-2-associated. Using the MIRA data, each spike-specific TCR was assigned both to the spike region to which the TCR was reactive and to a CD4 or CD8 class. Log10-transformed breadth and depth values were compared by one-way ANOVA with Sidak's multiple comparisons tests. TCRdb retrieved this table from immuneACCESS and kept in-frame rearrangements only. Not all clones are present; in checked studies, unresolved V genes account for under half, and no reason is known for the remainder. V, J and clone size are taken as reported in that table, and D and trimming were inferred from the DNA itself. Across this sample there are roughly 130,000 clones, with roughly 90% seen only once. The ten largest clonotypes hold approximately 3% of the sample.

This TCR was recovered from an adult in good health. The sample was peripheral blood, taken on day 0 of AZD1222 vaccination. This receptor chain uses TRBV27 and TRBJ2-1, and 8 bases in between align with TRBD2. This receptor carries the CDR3 CASSKGLAYNEQFF. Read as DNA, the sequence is TGTGCCAGCAGTAAGGGACTAGCCTACAATGAGCAGTTCTTC.